The clone carrying this T cell receptor beta chain was detected many times. The data belong to a study of regulatory T cells in long-lasting Graves disease. Through Arm-PCR of CDR3 regions and iRepertoire HTBI primers, TCR beta libraries were built. Using its own MiXCR run on the multiplex PCR reads, TCRdb lists one record per CDR3 protein. In the table there are roughly 500,000 distinct CDR3 sequences, 14% of which are singletons. The junction had 3 bases not matched to a gene; V was cut back by 4 bases and J by 1 base. Germline loops: CDR1 GTSNPN, CDR2 SVGIG (reference sequence). This CDR3 is 13 amino acids long. Time point reported: newly diagnosed GD, antithyroid drugs for less than 3 months. Scientists built the TCR library using RNA that was extracted from PBMCs. This sample was also put to use in a study of T cells in Graves' hyperthyroidism and ophthalmopathy.

The TCR sequence derives from a woman aged 45-60 years with Graves disease. The chain couples TRBV30 to TRBJ1-1; 7 bases agree with TRBD1. The sample in question was peripheral blood mononuclear cells (PBMCs), obtained at new diagnosis, from a patient treated with antithyroid drugs. This CDR3 reads CAWTGTANTEAFF. The DNA of the CDR3 is TGTGCCTGGACTGGGACAGCGAACACTGAAGCTTTCTTT. Full variable domain (outside the CDR3, taken from reference TRBV30 and TRBJ1-1): SQTIHQWPATLVQPVGSPLSLECTVEGTSNPNLYWYRQAAGRGLQLLFYSVGIGQISSEVPQNLSASRPQDRQFILSSKKLLLSDSGFYLCAWTGTANTEAFFGQGTRLTVV.